This TCR beta chain was recovered during a study of OX40 agonist ivuxolimab in advanced cancers. At the level of the study: The dose of intravenous ivuxolimab that patients received every 2 weeks ranged from 0.01 to 10 mg/kg. Checkpoint inhibitors had been given previously to about 38% of patients. The study reported partial responses in three patients: one hepatocellular carcinoma, two cutaneous melanoma. Findings of the study overall: Clonal expansion was seen in CD4+ and CD8+ blood T cells by week 6 at 0.1 to 3.0 mg/kg.

Germline-derived CDR1 and CDR2 are GTSNPN and SVGIG (reference sequence). V was shortened by 0 bases and J by 5 bases, with 4 bases between the two germline ends. This CDR3 is built from 11 residues. Assay used: immunoSEQ multiplex PCR; TCRdb lists only in-frame clones, some missing. The data show roughly 63,000 clones, with about 85% seen just once and 1% to 1.5% held by the top ten. Worth noting for this clone: Its matching antigen is unknown. Other DNA sequences in the sample encode the same CDR3.

The rearrangement links TRBV30 to TRBJ1-2; D gene unclear. This material consisted of CD4+ or CD8+ T cells sorted from blood, taken in a trial of the OX40 agonist ivuxolimab. This sequence was found in an adult with an advanced solid tumor such as melanoma, head and neck, liver or kidney cancer. The DNA of the CDR3 is TGTGCCTGGAGTGTACGGTATGGCTACACCTTC. Protein: CAWSVRYGYTF.